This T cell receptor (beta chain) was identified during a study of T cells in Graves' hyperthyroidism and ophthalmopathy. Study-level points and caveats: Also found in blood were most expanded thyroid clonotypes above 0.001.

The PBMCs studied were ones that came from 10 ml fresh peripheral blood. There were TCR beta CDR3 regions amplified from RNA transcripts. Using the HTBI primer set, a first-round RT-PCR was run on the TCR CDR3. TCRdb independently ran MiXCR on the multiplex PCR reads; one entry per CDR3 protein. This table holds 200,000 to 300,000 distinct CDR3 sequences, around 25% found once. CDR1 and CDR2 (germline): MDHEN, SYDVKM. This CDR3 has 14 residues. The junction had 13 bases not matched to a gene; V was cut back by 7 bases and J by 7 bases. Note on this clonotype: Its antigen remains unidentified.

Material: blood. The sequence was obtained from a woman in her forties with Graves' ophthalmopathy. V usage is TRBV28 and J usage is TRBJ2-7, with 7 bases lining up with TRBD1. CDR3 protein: CASTRQGGVGEQYF. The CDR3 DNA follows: TGTGCCAGCACACGACAGGGTGGTGTAGGGGAGCAGTACTTC.